This TCR beta chain came from a study of blood T cell repertoires in COVID-19. Study details: Specimens from acute and convalescent COVID-19 originated in the United States, Italy and Spain.

Profiling relied on immunoSEQ multiplex PCR, and the TCRdb table lists in-frame clones only, not all of them. The sample contains about 150,000 clones, 88% of which appear only once. CDR3 length equals 16 residues. Germline CDR1 SNHLY, CDR2 FYNNEI. Germline trimming cut 6 bases from V and 1 base from J; bases unmatched to any gene: 8. V gene TRBV2 combines with J gene TRBJ2-3, with 9 nucleotides matching TRBD2. The source material was peripheral blood. The receptor was derived from a human donor with COVID-19, enrolled during active disease. The donor label of this sample is uncertain. CDR3 in DNA: TGTGCCAGCAGCAAGATGTTAGCGGGGGGCACAGATACGCAGTATTTT. Translation gives CASSKMLAGGTDTQYF.